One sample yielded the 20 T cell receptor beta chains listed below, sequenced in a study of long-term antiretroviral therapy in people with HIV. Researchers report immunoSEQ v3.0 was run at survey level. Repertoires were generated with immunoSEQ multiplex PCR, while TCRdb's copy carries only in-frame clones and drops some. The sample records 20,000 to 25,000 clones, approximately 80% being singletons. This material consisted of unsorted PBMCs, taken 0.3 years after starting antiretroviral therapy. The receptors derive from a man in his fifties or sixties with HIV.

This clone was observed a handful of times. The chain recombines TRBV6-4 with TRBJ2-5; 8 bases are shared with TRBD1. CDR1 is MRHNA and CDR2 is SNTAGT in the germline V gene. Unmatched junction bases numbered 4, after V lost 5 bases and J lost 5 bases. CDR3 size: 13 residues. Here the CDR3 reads CASSQGATETQYF. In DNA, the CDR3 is TGTGCCAGCAGTCAGGGGGCTACGGAGACCCAGTACTTC.

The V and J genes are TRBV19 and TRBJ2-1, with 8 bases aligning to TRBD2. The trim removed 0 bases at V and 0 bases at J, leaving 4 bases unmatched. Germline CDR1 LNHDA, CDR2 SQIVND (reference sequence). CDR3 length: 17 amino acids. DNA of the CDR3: TGTGCCAGTAGTATAGAGGTGCGGGGGGTCTCCTACAATGAGCAGTTCTTC. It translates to CASSIEVRGVSYNEQFF.

The CDR3 bases are TGTGCCAGCAGTGATACAGGGAAGTCTCCAACCTACGAGCAGTACTTC. Amino acids: CASSDTGKSPTYEQYF. V is TRBV25-1 and J is TRBJ2-7; tentative D call: TRBD1 (6 bases). CDR3 length: 16 residues. V lost 3 bases and J lost 2, with 17 bases in between. Germline CDR1 is MGHDK and CDR2 is SYGVNS.

The CDR3 region has the DNA TGTGCCAGCAGTCAGAGGGGAGGGGGCTACGAGCAGTACTTC. Protein product: CASSQRGGGYEQYF. The V and J genes are TRBV27 and TRBJ2-7; the D gene is possibly TRBD2 (7 bases). The CDR3 totals 14 residues. Between the trimmed V and J ends, which lost 5 bases and 3 bases, there was a span of 14 bases. The V gene's germline CDR1 is MNHEY and CDR2 SMNVEV (reference sequence).

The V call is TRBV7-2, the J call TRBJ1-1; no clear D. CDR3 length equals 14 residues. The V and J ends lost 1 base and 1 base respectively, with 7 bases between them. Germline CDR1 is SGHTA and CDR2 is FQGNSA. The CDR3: CASSLGAGNTEAFF. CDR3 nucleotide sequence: TGTGCCAGCAGCTTAGGCGCGGGGAACACTGAAGCTTTCTTT.

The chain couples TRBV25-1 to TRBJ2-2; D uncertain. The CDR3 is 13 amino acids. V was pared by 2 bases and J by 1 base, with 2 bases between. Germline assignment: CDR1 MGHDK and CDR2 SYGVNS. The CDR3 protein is CASSEENTGELFF. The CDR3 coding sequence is TGTGCCAGCAGTGAAGAGAACACCGGGGAGCTGTTTTTT.

The CDR3 DNA reads as TGCGCCAGCAGCCAGCTCCGGGACAGGGCAACCTACGAGCAGTACTTC. Its translation: CASSQLRDRATYEQYF. The chain has TRBV4-1 and TRBJ2-7; 9 nucleotides agree with TRBD1. Germline CDR1 and CDR2: MGHRA and YSYEKL. The CDR3 sequence is 16 residues long. J gave up 2 bases and V 3 bases, and 8 bases lay outside the gene matches.

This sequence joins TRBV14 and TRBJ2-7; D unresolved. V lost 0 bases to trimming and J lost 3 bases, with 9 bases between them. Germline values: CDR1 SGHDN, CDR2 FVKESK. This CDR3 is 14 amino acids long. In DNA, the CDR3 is TGTGCCAGCAGCCAAGATCTAGGCGGCTACGAGCAGTACTTC. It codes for CASSQDLGGYEQYF.

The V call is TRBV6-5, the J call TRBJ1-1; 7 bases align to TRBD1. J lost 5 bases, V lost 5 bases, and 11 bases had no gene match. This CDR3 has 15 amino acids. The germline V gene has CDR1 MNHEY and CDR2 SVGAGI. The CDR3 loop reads CASSVRGLIRTEAFF. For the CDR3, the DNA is TGTGCCAGCAGTGTGAGGGGGCTAATCCGGACTGAAGCTTTCTTT.

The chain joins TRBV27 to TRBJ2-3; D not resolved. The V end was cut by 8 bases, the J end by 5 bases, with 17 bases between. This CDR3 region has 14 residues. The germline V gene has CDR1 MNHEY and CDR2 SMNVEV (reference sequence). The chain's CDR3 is CASCGSMLIDTQYF. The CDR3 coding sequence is TGTGCCAGCTGCGGTAGCATGTTGATAGATACGCAGTATTTT.

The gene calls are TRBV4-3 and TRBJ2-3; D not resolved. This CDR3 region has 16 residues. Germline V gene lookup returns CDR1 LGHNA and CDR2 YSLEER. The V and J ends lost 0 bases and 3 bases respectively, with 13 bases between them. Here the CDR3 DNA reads TGCGCCAGCAGCCAAGAACTGGGAATTTCAACAGATACGCAGTATTTT. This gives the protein CASSQELGISTDTQYF.

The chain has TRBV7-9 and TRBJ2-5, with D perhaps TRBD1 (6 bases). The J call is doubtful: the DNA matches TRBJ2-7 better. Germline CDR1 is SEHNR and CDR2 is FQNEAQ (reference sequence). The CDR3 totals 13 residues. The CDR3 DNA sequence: TGTGCCAGCACTAGCAGGGGTCCTGACGAGCAGTACTTC. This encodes CASTSRGPDEQYF.

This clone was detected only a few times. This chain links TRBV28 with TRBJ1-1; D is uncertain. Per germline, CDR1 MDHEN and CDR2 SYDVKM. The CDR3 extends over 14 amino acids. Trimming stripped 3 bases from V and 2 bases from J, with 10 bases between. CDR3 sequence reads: CASSLEGLNTEAFF. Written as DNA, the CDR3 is TGTGCCAGCAGTTTGGAAGGGCTTAACACTGAAGCTTTCTTT.

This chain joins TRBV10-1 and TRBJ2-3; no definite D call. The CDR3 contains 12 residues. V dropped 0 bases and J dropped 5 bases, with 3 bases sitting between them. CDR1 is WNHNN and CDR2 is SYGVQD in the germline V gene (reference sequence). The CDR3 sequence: CASSESVDTQYF. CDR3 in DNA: TGCGCCAGCAGTGAGTCGGTAGATACGCAGTATTTT.

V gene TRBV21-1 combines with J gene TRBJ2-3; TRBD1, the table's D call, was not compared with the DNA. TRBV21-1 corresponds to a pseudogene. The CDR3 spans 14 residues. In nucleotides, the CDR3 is TGTGCCAGCACCGTAGACAGGGGCACAGATACGCAGTATTTT. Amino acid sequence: CASTVDRGTDTQYF.

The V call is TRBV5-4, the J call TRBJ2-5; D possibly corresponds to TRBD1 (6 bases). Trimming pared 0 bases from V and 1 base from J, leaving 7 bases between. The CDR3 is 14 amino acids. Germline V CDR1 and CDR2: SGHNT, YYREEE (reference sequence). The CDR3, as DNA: TGTGCCAGCAGCTTGGAGGGGGTCCAAGAGACCCAGTACTTC. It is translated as CASSLEGVQETQYF.

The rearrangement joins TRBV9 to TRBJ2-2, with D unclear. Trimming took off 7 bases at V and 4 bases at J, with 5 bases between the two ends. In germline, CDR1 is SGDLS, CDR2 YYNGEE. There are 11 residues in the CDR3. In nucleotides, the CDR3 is TGTGCCAGCGGAACCACCGGGGAGCTGTTTTTT. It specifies CASGTTGELFF. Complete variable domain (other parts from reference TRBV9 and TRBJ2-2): DSGVTQTPKHLITATGQRVTLRCSPRSGDLSVYWYQQSLDQGLQFLIQYYNGEERAKGNILERFSAQQFPDLHSELNLSSLELGDSALYFCASGTTGELFFGEGSRLTVL.

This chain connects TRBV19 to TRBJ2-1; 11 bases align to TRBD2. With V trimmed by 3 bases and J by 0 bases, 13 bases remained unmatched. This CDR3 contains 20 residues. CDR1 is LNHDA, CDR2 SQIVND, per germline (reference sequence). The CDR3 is CASSIRALAGASSSYNEQFF. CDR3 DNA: TGTGCCAGTAGTATCCGAGCACTAGCGGGGGCATCGAGCTCCTACAATGAGCAGTTCTTC.

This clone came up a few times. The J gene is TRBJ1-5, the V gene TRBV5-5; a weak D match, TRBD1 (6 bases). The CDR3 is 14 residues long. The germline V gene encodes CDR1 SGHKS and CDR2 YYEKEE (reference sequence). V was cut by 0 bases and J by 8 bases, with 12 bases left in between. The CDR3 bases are TGTGCCAGCAGCTTGGTGTCAGGGGATGAGCCCCAGCATTTT. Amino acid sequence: CASSLVSGDEPQHF.

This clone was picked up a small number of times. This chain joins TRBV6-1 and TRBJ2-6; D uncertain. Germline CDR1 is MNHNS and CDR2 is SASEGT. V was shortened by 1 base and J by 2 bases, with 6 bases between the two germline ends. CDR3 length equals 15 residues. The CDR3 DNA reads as TGTGCCAGCAGTGAAGGAGAGACTGGGGCCAACGTCCTGACTTTC. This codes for CASSEGETGANVLTF.